One sample yielded the 2 T cell receptor beta chains listed below, sequenced in a study of PD-L1 blockade in urothelial cancer. As for time point: pretreatment peripheral blood. Method: immunoSEQ multiplex PCR; TCRdb's copy keeps in-frame clones and lacks some. In the table there are about 88,000 clones, about 89% of which are singletons. The starting material was PBMCs, obtained around atezolizumab (anti-PD-L1) treatment. Receptor source: an elderly woman with urothelial cancer.

The rearrangement uses TRBV5-8 and TRBJ2-5; 8 bases are a match to TRBD1. The junction had 8 bases not matched to a gene; V was cut back by 4 bases and J by 3 bases. In germline, CDR1 is SGHTS, CDR2 YDEGEE. This CDR3 has 15 amino acids. The DNA for the CDR3 is TGTGCCAGCAGCGGGGGAGACAGGGGCAAAGAGACCCAGTACTTC. As protein: CASSGGDRGKETQYF.

The gene calls are TRBV7-9 and TRBJ2-7; D is uncertain. V lost 3 bases and J lost 5, with 5 bases in between. The CDR3 contains 11 residues. CDR1 SEHNR and CDR2 FQNEAQ come from the germline V gene (reference sequence). The CDR3 sequence: CASSFLDEQYF. CDR3 in DNA: TGTGCCAGCAGCTTTCTCGACGAGCAGTACTTC.